The entry that follows covers one T cell receptor (beta chain) sequence. The target antigen is unknown. This sample was taken from a study of cytomegalovirus exposure and HLA in healthy donors. Study observations and caveats: As was reported, the classifier diagnosed cytomegalovirus status with high specificity and sensitivity.

A multiplex PCR was run with 60 Vbeta primers and 13 Jbeta primers. This table comes from immunoSEQ multiplex PCR, and its TCRdb copy is limited to in-frame clones, with some not included. The data show some 90,000 clones, 65% to 85% seen once. The CDR3 covers 13 residues. The ends were cut back, 5 bases at V and 4 bases at J, with 14 bases in the middle. Germline V gives CDR1 SQVTM, CDR2 ANQGSEA. The chain carries TRBV29-1 and TRBJ2-5, with unresolved D. The receptor comes from a female donor in good health and CMV-seropositive. The source material was PBMCs. CDR3 in amino acids: CSVQLSGGETQYF. In DNA, the CDR3 is TGCAGCGTTCAATTAAGTGGCGGAGAGACCCAGTACTTC.